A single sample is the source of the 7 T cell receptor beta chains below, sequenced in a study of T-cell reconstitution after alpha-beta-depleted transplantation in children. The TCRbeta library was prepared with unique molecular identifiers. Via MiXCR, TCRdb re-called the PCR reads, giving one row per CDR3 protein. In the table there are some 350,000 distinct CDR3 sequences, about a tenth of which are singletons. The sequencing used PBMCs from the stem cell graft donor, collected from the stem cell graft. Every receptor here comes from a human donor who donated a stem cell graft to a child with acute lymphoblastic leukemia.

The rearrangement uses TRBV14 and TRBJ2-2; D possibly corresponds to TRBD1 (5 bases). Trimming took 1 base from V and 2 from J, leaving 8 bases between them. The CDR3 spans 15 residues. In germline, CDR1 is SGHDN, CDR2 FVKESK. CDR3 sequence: CASSQGRDNTGELFF. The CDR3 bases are TGTGCCAGCAGCCAAGGCAGGGATAACACCGGGGAGCTGTTTTTT.

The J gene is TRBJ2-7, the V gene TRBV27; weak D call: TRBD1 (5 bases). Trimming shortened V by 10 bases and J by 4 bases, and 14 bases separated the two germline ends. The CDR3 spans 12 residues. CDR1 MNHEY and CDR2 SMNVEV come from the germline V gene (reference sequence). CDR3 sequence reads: CATQGMGYEQYF. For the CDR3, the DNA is TGTGCCACGCAGGGAATGGGTTACGAGCAGTACTTC.

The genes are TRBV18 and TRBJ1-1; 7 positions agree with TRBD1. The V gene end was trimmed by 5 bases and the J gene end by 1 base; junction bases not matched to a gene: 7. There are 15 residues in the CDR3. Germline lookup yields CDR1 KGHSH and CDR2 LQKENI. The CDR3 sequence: CASSRQGIKNTEAFF. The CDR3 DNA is TGTGCCAGCTCAAGACAGGGAATAAAGAACACTGAAGCTTTCTTT.

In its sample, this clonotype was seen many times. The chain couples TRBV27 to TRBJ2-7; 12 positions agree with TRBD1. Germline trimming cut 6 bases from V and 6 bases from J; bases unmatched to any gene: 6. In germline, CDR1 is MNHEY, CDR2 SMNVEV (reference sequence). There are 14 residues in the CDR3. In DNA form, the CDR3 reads TGTGCCAGCAGGCCCAGGGACAGGGGGCGCGAGCAGTACTTC. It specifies CASRPRDRGREQYF.

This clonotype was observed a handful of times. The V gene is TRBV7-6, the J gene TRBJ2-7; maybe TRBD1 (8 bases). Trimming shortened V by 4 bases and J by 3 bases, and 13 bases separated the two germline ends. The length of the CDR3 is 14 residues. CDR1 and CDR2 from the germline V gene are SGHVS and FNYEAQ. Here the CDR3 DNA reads TGTGCCAGCAGCTCACAGGGGGAGGGCTACGAGCAGTACTTC. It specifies CASSSQGEGYEQYF.

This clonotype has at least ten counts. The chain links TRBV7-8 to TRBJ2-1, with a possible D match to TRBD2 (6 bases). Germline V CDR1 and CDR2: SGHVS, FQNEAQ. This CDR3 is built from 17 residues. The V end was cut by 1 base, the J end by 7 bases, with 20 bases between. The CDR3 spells CASSLGYGGRGKNEQFF. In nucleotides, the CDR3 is TGTGCCAGCAGCTTAGGGTACGGAGGGAGAGGAAAGAATGAGCAGTTCTTC.

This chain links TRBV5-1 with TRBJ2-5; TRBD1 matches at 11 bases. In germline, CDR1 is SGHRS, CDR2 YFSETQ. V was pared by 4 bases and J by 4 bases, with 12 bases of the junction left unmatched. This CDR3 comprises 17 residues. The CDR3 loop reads CASSPGQGAFLGETQYF. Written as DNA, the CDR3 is TGCGCCAGCAGCCCTGGACAGGGGGCTTTTTTAGGAGAGACCCAGTACTTC.